The entry below describes one T cell receptor (beta chain). Its target antigen remains unknown. Base qualities are not recorded, but no much larger clone differs from it by a single base. This specimen belongs to a study of CD8 T cells in ankylosing spondylitis (dated by TCRdb to about 2017). About the full investigation: The study profiled T cell receptor beta repertoires in healthy donors and ankylosing spondylitis patients to find disease-linked TCR variants. The full study cohort comprised around 25 ankylosing spondylitis patients and over a hundred healthy donors. Samples of peripheral blood were taken, and for ankylosing spondylitis patients, synovial fluid was collected as well. Overall study outcomes, separate from this receptor: Some TCR beta motif variants had previously been reported in synovial fluid and blood of reactive arthritis patients, which suggested common disease-initiation mechanisms. The disease-linked clones showed a CD8+ phenotype and occurred at relatively low frequencies in peripheral blood. The disease-linked clones were reported as significantly enriched in matched synovial fluid samples from ankylosing spondylitis patients. A TCR beta motif made up of fewer than 10 highly homologous amino acid variants appeared to be characteristic of blood from ankylosing spondylitis patients.

From the cysteine through the phenylalanine, the CDR3 covers 15 amino acids. Only the CDR3 portion is preserved as DNA: 45 bases, with reading frame beginning at the first base. Reading the germline V gene gives CDR1 SGHNT and CDR2 YENEEA. Deletion took 3 bases off V and 0 bases off J, with a span of 12 bases between the germline ends. Reads for this sample came from an Illumina HiSeq 2500. Quantitative 5'-RACE with molecular barcodes was the method used to prepare the TCR beta libraries. The authors processed their data as follows. A new computational method based on a probabilistic model of VDJ rearrangement was used to identify disease-linked TCR variants. The raw public reads went through TCRdb reprocessing: fastp at Q25, MiXCR clone calling, in-frame beta chains kept. Each CDR3 protein appears once, grouped with its most common genes and DNA. TCRdb assigned the V and J calls; the authors' analysis was not used. The sample contains about 510,000 distinct CDR3 sequences, approximately 5.3% of them found a single time. The ten biggest clones cover under 4.5% of the sample.

The receptor was isolated from a male donor with ankylosing spondylitis. The material sequenced was blood, either unsorted or a sorted T cell fraction (not recorded which). The V and J genes are TRBV11-3 and TRBJ2-7; the D gene cannot be resolved reliably. The CDR3 region reads CASSFRQASSYEQYF. The DNA reads as follows: TGTGCCAGCAGCTTTCGGCAGGCAAGCTCCTACGAGCAGTACTTC.